This T cell receptor (beta chain) was sequenced during a study of T cells in Graves' hyperthyroidism and ophthalmopathy (dated 2019 in TCRdb). General notes on the study: Peripheral blood samples were taken at initial diagnosis, before any treatment was given. To identify TCR V-J signatures that set the groups apart, the researchers used a discovery cohort of about a hundred patients, made up of under 50 with Graves' ophthalmopathy and 57 with stable Graves' hyperthyroidism. Whether ophthalmopathy could be predicted prospectively was tested in an independent validation cohort made up of under 20 hyperthyroidism patients plus 17 patients who later progressed to ophthalmopathy. The roughly 94 discovery patients were randomly split 7:3 into training and test sets. According to the paper, TCR Vbeta CDR3 sequencing was carried out on 135 peripheral blood samples, which came from about 45 ophthalmopathy, under 85 hyperthyroidism and 17 progressor patients. Once sampling was done, hyperthyroidism patients were given methimazole at a starting dose of 30 mg daily, whereas ophthalmopathy patients were given high-dose intravenous methylprednisolone. The study also compared thyroid tissue and blood T-cell repertoires from several Graves' hyperthyroidism patients.

A patient counted as having stable Graves' hyperthyroidism if no progression to ophthalmopathy occurred over 18 months of follow-up. Hyperthyroidism patients were newly diagnosed, with disease duration under 2 months, and aged 18 to 65 years. Any patient with an uncontrolled infection, another autoimmune disease, pregnancy or lactation was excluded. Diagnoses relied on clinical symptoms, serum thyroxine and TRAb, thyroid ultrasound and orbital computed tomography. PBMCs were separated from 8 to 10 ml of fresh peripheral blood using Ficoll-Paque density gradient centrifugation. Total RNA was extracted using Trizol reagent, and RNA quality was assessed on an Agilent 2100 Bioanalyzer. The CDR3, from cysteine to phenylalanine, totals 15 residues. The kept DNA is CDR3 alone, 45 bases in frame from the first base. V is shortened by 7 bases, J by 3 bases, and the region joining them spans 17 bases. Looking up the germline V gene (reference sequence) yields CDR1 MNHEY and CDR2 SMNVEV.

TCR beta CDR3 regions were amplified from RNA transcripts. For the first round of RT-PCR on the TCR CDR3, the HTBI primer set was used together with the Qiagen OneStep RT-PCR kit. Libraries were constructed in a second round of multiplex PCR, after which size selection and purification were performed. The libraries were sequenced on an Illumina HiSeq2000 using paired-end 100 bp reads. In the paper's pipeline: SOAPnuke was used to process the raw data, with reads discarded if the reads contained adapters or uncalled bases, had a mean Phred below 15, or lacked an exact constant-primer or identifier match. High-quality paired reads were merged using COPE v1.2.5, and each unique nucleotide sequence was defined as a clonotype. MiTCR v1.1 was used to align clonotypes to the IMGT TRBV, TRBD and TRBJ reference segments. The analysis was restricted to V-J combinations with a frequency above 0.0001, which together covered over 99% of the repertoires. The TCS score was defined as the ratio of F50 (clonal expansion) to E x V (chaos), calculated using BLOSUM62-based TCRdist between CDR3 peptides within each V-J. Welch's t-statistics and random forest reduced around 520 V-J features to around 14, which were used in a naive Bayes classifier (R e1071). TCRdb applied fastp at Q25 and MiXCR to the public reads, then kept only in-frame beta chains. All rows with the same CDR3 protein become a single entry with the most common DNA and genes. TCRdb's processing, not the authors' own work, is the source of the V and J calls. The sample data list a few hundred thousand distinct CDR3 sequences, and approximately 14% of these were observed just once. Of the sample, around 7.3% falls within the top ten clones.

The research as a whole found: Sample size was not statistically predetermined, and blinding of investigators to group allocation was not performed. A 13 V-J signature model separated ophthalmopathy from stable hyperthyroidism, with over 85% sensitivity and 81% to 83% specificity in cross-validation and 80%/75% in testing. Most expanded thyroid clonotypes (frequency above 0.001) were also detected in blood, a finding suggesting that blood repertoires may reflect thyroid immune responses. In validation, the model predicted progression to ophthalmopathy a median of about 6 months before onset, with over 55% sensitivity and roughly 79% specificity.

This clonotype has a handful of counts. Its antigen is still unknown. No much larger clonotype is one base removed from it; base qualities were not supplied. The sequence derives from a young woman with Graves' hyperthyroidism. Sequenced: blood. The sequence is built from TRBV27 and TRBJ2-3, with the D segment identity uncertain. The CDR3 protein sequence reads: CASTFAWPATDTQYF. Read as DNA, the sequence is TGTGCCAGCACCTTCGCATGGCCAGCGACAGATACGCAGTATTTT.